The entry that follows covers one TCR beta chain sequence. This sample was taken from a study of healthy donors' naive CD4 and CD8 T cells. A linear amplification protocol produced the TCR libraries from around 500 ng of total RNA. In TCRdb, the reads were re-called with MiXCR into one record per CDR3 protein. This sample has approximately 180,000 distinct CDR3 sequences, with 74% found just once. The V end was cut by 5 bases, the J end by 6 bases, with 11 bases between. The CDR3 is made up of 13 amino acids. Germline CDR1 LNHNV, CDR2 YYDKDF (reference sequence). This clonotype was sampled from a pool of human donors in good health; the sample pools cells from several healthy donors. The sample consisted of naive CD4+ and CD8+ T cells sorted from blood, pooled from several donors. This chain connects TRBV15 to TRBJ1-3, with D maybe TRBD1 (5 bases). The DNA for the CDR3 is TGTGCCACCAGCCGAGGGGACCAAAACACCATATATTTT. Translation: CATSRGDQNTIYF.